This T cell receptor beta chain was identified during a study of OX40 agonist ivuxolimab in advanced cancers. Study-level points and caveats: The study observed clonal expansion of CD4+ and CD8+ blood T cells by week 6 at 0.1 to 3.0 mg/kg. Compared with others, partial responders at 0.1-3.0 mg/kg displayed clonal expansion among the lowest.

Losses at the gene ends were 0 bases for V and 6 bases for J; bases not matched to a gene: 0. In germline, CDR1 is GTSNPN, CDR2 SVGIG (reference sequence). The CDR3 spans 13 residues. Measured with immunoSEQ multiplex PCR; TCRdb has only the in-frame clones, and not every one. Of approximately 56,000 clones detected, less than 90% appear once; the ten largest clones hold 14%. As regards this clone: Its matching antigen is unknown.

The sequencing used CD4+ or CD8+ T cells sorted from blood, collected in a trial of the OX40 agonist ivuxolimab. The V gene is TRBV30, the J gene TRBJ2-1, with 9 bases fitting TRBD1. The sequence derives from an adult with an advanced solid tumor such as melanoma, head and neck, liver or kidney cancer. CDR3 in DNA: TGTGCCTGGAGTGTGGGACAGGGCAATGAGCAGTTCTTC. Amino acids: CAWSVGQGNEQFF.